Each of the 2 T cell receptor beta chains below was sequenced from the same sample in a study of blood T cell repertoires in COVID-19. The method was immunoSEQ multiplex PCR; TCRdb's version includes in-frame clones alone and lacks a portion of them. The repertoire holds more than 120,000 clones, roughly 84% seen once, with about 2.5% in the top ten. Specimen: peripheral blood. All receptors derive from a human donor with acute or convalescent COVID-19. The donor label of this sample is uncertain.

The rearrangement uses TRBV4-1 and TRBJ2-2; D is perhaps TRBD2 (5 bases). The CDR3 totals 15 residues. Germline values: CDR1 MGHRA, CDR2 YSYEKL. V was cut by 1 base and J by 1 base, with 7 bases left in between. This CDR3 is CASSQVEGNTGELFF. The CDR3 DNA reads as TGCGCCAGCAGCCAAGTTGAGGGGAACACCGGGGAGCTGTTTTTT.

The chain links TRBV11-2 to TRBJ2-1; D ambiguous. Trimming left V 8 bases short and J 6 bases short, with 11 bases between. This CDR3 is built from 12 residues. The germline V gene has CDR1 SGHAT and CDR2 FQNNGV. The CDR3 is CASRNMVNEQFF. The CDR3, as DNA: TGTGCCAGCCGAAACATGGTCAATGAGCAGTTCTTC.